The following is a T cell receptor beta chain sequence with its context. In the authors' workflow: Researchers report that nucleated cell counts were estimated from reference gene primer amplification. Profiling relied on immunoSEQ multiplex PCR, and the TCRdb table lists in-frame clones only, not all of them. V and J calls and clone size are copied from that table; D and trimming were computed from the DNA. The sample lists 650,000 to 800,000 clones, 85% to 90% occurring once. The data stem from a study of blood T cell repertoires in COVID-19. As for the study in general: The United States, Italy and Spain provided the acute and convalescent COVID-19 samples. T cells, B-cell-depleted T cells, or PBMCs supplied cDNA or gDNA.

The V gene's germline CDR1 is SGHAT and CDR2 FQNNGV. CDR3 length equals 16 residues. V trimming: 3 bases; J trimming: 4 bases; junction bases outside the gene matches: 5. Sequenced: peripheral blood. The chain has TRBV11-2 and TRBJ2-1; 11 nucleotides line up with TRBD2. The receptor was derived from a woman in her late teens or twenties with acute or convalescent COVID-19. The CDR3 loop reads CASSLSLAGGYNEQFF. The CDR3 bases are TGTGCCAGCAGCTTGTCGCTAGCGGGGGGATACAATGAGCAGTTCTTC.